Only a few counts were recorded for the clone carrying this T cell receptor beta chain. Its antigen remains unidentified. The data stem from a study of T-cell memory formation after mild COVID-19. Background on the study: Among the donors, TCR clusters were largely specific to each donor. Study conclusions and caveats: Some responding clones appeared in pre-infection memory, suggesting cross-reactive memory joined. Clones shrinking between day 15 and 85 showed a balanced CD4/CD8 split, and those that grew later tilted toward CD4+. CD4+ contracting clones lay mainly in CM and EM, CD8+ ones in EMRA.

TCRdb passed the 5' RACE reads through MiXCR, listing each CDR3 protein once. The table includes 100,000 or so distinct CDR3 sequences, around 10% detected once. CDR1 SGHVS and CDR2 FNYEAQ come from the germline V gene. This CDR3 has 13 residues. Trimming shortened V by 0 bases and J by 8 bases, and 7 bases separated the two germline ends. The chain links TRBV7-6 to TRBJ2-2; D possibly corresponds to TRBD1 (6 bases). Sequenced material: PBMCs or a T cell subset sorted from them (not recorded which). The clonotype originates from a man aged 18 to 35 who had mild COVID-19 (a few samples of this study predate the infection). Cell type and time point are not known. CDR3 DNA: TGTGCCAGCAGCTTAGCGGGACAAGGGGAGCTGTTTTTT. Its translation is CASSLAGQGELFF.